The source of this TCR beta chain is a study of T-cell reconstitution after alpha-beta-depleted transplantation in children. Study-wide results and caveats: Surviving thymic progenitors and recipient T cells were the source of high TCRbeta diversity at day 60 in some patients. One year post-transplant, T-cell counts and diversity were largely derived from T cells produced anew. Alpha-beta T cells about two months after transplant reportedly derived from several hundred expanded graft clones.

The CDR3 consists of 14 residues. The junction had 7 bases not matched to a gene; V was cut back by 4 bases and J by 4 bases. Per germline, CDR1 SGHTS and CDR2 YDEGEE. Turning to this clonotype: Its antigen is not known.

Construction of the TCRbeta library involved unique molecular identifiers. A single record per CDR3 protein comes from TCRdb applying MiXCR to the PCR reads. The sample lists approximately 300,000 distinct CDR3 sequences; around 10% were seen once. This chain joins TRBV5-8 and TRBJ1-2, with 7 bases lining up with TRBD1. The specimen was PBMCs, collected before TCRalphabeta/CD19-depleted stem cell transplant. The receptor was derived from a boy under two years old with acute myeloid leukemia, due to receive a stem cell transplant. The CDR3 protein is CASSPRQGVYGYTF. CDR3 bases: TGTGCCAGCAGCCCCCGACAGGGAGTCTATGGCTACACCTTC.